What follows is one T cell receptor beta chain and its context. The entry originates in a study of T cell responses to AZD1222 COVID-19 vaccine. Produced via immunoSEQ multiplex PCR; TCRdb's table is partial and in-frame only. The table records around 130,000 clones, around 90% of them present only once. The germline CDR1 and CDR2 sequences are DFQATT and SNEGSKA (reference sequence). V lost 4 bases and J lost 8, with 8 bases in between. CDR3 length: 10 residues. The rearrangement links TRBV20-1 to TRBJ1-1; D is unresolved. Sequencing was performed on peripheral blood, taken 28 days after the second dose of the MenACWY control vaccine. This receptor was taken from an adult who received the MenACWY meningococcal vaccine as a control. CDR3 nucleotides: TGCAGTGCTAAGGATGGGGAAGCTTTCTTT. Translation: CSAKDGEAFF.